The clone carrying this T cell receptor beta chain was recorded a few times. Antigen specificity is unknown. Orbital computed tomography and thyroid ultrasound, together with serum TRAb and thyroxine and clinical symptoms, were used for diagnoses. V was pared by 4 bases and J by 5 bases, with 8 bases of the junction left unmatched. The CDR3 runs to 16 residues. Germline-derived CDR1 and CDR2 are SEHNR and FQNEAQ (reference sequence). The entry originates in a study of T cells in Graves' hyperthyroidism and ophthalmopathy. Authors of the study amplified TCR beta CDR3 regions from RNA transcripts. During a first-round RT-PCR of the TCR CDR3, the HTBI primer set was used. TCRdb independently ran MiXCR on the multiplex PCR reads; one entry per CDR3 protein. The table records roughly 500,000 distinct CDR3 sequences, 46% of them present only once. General observations from the study: A 13 V-J model separated ophthalmopathy from stable hyperthyroidism.

This clonotype originated in an adult woman with Graves' disease, either hyperthyroidism or ophthalmopathy (not recorded which). The chain has TRBV7-9 and TRBJ2-5; TRBD2 aligns across 12 bases. The sample comprised peripheral blood or thyroid tissue (not recorded which). This CDR3 is CASSSYLAGGRETQYF. DNA for the CDR3: TGTGCCAGCAGCTCCTATCTAGCGGGGGGGCGGGAGACCCAGTACTTC.